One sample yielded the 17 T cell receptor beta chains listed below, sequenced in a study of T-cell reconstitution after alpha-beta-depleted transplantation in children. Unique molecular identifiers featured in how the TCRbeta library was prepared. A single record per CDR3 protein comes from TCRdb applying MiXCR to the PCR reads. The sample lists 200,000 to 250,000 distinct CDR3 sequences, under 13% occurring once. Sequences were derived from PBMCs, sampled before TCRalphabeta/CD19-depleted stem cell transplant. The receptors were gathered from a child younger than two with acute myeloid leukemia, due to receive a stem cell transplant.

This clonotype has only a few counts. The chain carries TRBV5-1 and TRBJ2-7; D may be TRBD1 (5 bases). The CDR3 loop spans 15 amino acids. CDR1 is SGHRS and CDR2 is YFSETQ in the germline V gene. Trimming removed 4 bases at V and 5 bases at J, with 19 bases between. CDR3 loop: CASSLGPGLSNEQYF. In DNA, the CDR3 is TGCGCCAGCAGCCTGGGGCCAGGGCTTTCGAACGAGCAGTACTTC. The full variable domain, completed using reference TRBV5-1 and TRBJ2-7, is KAGVTQTPRYLIKTRGQQVTLSCSPISGHRSVSWYQQTPGQGLQFLFEYFSETQRNKGNFPGRFSGRQFSNSRSEMNVSTLELGDSALYLCASSLGPGLSNEQYFGPGTRLTVT.

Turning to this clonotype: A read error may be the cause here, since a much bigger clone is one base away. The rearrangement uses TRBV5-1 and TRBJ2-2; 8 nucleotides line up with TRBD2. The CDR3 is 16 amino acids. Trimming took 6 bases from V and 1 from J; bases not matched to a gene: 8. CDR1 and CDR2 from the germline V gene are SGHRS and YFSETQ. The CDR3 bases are TGCGCCAGCAACTCAACCACTAGCGGGAACACCGGGGAGCTGTTTTTT. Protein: CASNSTTSGNTGELFF. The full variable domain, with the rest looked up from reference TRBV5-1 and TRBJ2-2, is KAGVTQTPRYLIKTRGQQVTLSCSPISGHRSVSWYQQTPGQGLQFLFEYFSETQRNKGNFPGRFSGRQFSNSRSEMNVSTLELGDSALYLCASNSTTSGNTGELFFGEGSRLTVL.

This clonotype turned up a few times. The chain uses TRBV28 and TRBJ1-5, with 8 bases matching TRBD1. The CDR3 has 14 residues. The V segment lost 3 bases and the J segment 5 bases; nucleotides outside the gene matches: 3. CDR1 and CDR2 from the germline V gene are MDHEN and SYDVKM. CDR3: CASSFRQGYQPQHF. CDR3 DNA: TGTGCCAGCAGTTTCCGACAGGGGTATCAGCCCCAGCATTTT.

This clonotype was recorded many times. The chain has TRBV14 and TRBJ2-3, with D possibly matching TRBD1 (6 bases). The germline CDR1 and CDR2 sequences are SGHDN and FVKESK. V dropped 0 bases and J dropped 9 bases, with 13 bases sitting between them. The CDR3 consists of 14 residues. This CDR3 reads CASSQEVRGKTQYF. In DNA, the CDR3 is TGTGCCAGCAGCCAAGAGGTTAGGGGGAAGACGCAGTATTTT.

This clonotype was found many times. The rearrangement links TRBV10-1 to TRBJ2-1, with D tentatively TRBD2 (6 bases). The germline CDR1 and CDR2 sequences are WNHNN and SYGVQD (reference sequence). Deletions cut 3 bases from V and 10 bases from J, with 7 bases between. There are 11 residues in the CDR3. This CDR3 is CASSDGGEQFF. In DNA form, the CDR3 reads TGCGCCAGCAGTGATGGAGGGGAGCAGTTCTTC.

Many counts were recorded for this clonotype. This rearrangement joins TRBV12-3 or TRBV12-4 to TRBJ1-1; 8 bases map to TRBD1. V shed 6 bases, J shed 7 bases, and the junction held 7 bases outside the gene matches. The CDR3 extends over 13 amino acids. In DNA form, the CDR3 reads TGTGCCAGCAGCCTCCGGGACAGGTTTGAAGCTTTCTTT. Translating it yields CASSLRDRFEAFF.

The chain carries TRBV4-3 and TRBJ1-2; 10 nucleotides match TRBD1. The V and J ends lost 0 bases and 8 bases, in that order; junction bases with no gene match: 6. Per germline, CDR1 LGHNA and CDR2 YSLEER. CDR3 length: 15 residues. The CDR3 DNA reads TGCGCCAGCAGCCAAGACGACAGGGGGCGGAGGGGCTACACCTTC. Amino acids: CASSQDDRGRRGYTF.

CDR3 amino acids: CASSYNTEGQPQHF. DNA of the CDR3: TGTGCCAGCAGTTACAACACAGAGGGACAGCCCCAGCATTTT. The rearrangement joins TRBV6-5 to TRBJ1-5; D gene unclear. Trimming pared 2 bases from V and 7 bases from J, leaving 12 bases between. In germline, CDR1 is MNHEY, CDR2 SVGAGI. CDR3 length equals 14 residues.

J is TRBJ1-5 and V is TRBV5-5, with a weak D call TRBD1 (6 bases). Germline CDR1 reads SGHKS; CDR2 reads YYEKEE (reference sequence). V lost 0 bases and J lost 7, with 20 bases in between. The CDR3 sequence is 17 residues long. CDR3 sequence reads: CASSLVAFWGADQPQHF. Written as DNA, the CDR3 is TGTGCCAGCAGCTTGGTAGCTTTCTGGGGGGCAGACCAGCCCCAGCATTTT.

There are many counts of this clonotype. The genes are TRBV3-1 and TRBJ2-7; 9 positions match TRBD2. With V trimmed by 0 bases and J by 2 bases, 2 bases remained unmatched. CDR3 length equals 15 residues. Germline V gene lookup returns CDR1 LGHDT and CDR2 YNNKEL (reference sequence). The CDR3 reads CASSQDGTSPYEQYF. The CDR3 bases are TGTGCCAGCAGCCAAGATGGGACTAGCCCCTACGAGCAGTACTTC.

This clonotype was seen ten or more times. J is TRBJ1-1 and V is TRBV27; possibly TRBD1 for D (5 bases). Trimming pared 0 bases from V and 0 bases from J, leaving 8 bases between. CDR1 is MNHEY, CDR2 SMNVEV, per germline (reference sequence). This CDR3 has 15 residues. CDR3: CASSLSAGLNTEAFF. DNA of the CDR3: TGTGCCAGCAGTTTATCGGCAGGGTTGAACACTGAAGCTTTCTTT.

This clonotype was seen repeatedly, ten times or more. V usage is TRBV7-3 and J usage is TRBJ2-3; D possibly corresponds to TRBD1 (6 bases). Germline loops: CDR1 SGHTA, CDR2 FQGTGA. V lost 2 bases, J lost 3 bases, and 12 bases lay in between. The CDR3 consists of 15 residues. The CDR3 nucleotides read TGTGCCAGCAGCTTATTAGGGGGTGGGACAGATACGCAGTATTTT. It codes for CASSLLGGGTDTQYF.

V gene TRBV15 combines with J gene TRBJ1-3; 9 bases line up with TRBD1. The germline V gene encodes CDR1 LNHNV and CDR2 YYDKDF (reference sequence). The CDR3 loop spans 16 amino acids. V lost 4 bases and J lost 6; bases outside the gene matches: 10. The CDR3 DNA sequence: TGTGCCACCAGCATGGACAGGGGCGGTTCGAAAAACACCATATATTTT. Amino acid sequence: CATSMDRGGSKNTIYF.

CDR3 sequence reads: CASSLEGQGANNEQFF. CDR3 nucleotide sequence: TGTGCCAGCAGTTTGGAAGGGCAGGGGGCAAACAATGAGCAGTTCTTC. The chain employs TRBV12-3 or TRBV12-4 and TRBJ2-1, with 8 positions matching TRBD1. V lost 3 bases and J lost 5; bases outside the gene matches: 9. This CDR3 spans 16 amino acids.

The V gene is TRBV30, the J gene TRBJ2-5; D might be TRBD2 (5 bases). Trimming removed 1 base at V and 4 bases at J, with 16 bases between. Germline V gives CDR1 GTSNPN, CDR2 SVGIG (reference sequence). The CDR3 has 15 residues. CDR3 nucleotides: TGTGCCTGGAGTGCCGGCCGAAGGGCGGGAGAGACCCAGTACTTC. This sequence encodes CAWSAGRRAGETQYF.

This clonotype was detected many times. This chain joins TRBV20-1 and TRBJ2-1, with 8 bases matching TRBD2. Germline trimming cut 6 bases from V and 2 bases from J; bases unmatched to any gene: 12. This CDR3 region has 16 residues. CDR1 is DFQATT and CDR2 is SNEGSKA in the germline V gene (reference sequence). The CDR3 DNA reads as TGCAGTGCCGCCGCATTAACTAGCGGAGCCTACAATGAGCAGTTCTTC. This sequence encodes CSAAALTSGAYNEQFF.

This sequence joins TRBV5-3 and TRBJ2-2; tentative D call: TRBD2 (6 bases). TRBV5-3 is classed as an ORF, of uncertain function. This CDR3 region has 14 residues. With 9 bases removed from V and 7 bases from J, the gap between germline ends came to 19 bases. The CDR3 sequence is CAMGPGLAYGELFF. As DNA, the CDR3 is TGTGCCATGGGCCCGGGACTTGCTTACGGGGAGCTGTTTTTT.